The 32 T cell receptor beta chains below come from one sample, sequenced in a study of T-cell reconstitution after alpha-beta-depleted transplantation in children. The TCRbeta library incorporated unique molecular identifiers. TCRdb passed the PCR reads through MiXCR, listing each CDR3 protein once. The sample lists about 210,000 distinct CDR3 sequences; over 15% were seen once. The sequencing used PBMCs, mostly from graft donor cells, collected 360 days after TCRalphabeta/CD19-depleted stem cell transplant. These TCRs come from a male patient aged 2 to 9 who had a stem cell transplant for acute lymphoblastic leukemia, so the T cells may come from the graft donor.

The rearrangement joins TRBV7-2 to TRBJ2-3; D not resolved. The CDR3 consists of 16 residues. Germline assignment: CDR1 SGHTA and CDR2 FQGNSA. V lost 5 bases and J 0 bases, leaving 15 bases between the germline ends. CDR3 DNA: TGTGCCAGCAGCCATAAGGGTGGTACTAGCACAGATACGCAGTATTTT. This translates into CASSHKGGTSTDTQYF.

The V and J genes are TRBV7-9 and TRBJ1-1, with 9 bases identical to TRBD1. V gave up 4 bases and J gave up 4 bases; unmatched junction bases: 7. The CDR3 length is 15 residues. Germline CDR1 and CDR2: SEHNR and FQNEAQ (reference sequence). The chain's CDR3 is CASSSGQGVGTEAFF. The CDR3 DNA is TGTGCCAGCAGCTCGGGACAGGGAGTCGGCACTGAAGCTTTCTTT.

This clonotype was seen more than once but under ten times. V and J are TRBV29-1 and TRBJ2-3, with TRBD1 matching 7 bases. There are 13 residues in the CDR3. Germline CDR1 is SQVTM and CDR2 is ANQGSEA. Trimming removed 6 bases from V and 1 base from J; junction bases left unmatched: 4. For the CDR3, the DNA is TGCAGCGTCGGGACAGCCGGCACAGATACGCAGTATTTT. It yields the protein CSVGTAGTDTQYF.

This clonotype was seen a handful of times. CDR3 residues: CSARDLVGTGGIDEQYF. CDR3 in DNA: TGCAGTGCTAGAGATCTCGTTGGGACAGGGGGGATTGACGAGCAGTACTTC. The rearrangement uses TRBV20-1 and TRBJ2-7; 11 bases align to TRBD1. The CDR3 has 17 residues. The V gene's germline CDR1 is DFQATT and CDR2 SNEGSKA (reference sequence). The J segment lost 5 bases and the V segment lost 0 bases, leaving 12 bases of the junction unmatched.

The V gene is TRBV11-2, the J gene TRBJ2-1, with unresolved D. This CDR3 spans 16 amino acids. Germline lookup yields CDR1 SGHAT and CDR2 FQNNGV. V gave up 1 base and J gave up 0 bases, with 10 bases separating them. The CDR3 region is CASSLALRSSYNEQFF. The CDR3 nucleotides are TGTGCCAGCAGCTTAGCCCTCCGAAGCTCCTACAATGAGCAGTTCTTC.

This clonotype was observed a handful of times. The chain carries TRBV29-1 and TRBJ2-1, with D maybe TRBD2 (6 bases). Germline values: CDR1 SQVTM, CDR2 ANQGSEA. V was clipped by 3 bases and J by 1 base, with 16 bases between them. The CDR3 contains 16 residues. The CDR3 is CSVDGGAPKSYNEQFF. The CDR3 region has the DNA TGCAGCGTTGATGGAGGGGCCCCGAAGTCCTACAATGAGCAGTTCTTC.

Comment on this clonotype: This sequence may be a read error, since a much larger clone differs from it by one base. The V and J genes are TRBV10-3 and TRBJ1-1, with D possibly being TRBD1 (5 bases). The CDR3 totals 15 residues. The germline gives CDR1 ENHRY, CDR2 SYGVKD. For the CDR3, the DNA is TGTGCCGTCAGTGAGATAGACACCCGGGGGACTGAAGCTTTCTTT. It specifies CAVSEIDTRGTEAFF.

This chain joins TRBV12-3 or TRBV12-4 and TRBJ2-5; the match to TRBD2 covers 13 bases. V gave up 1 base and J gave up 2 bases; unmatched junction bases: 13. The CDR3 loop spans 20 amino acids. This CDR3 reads CASSLVAGTSGIMGQETQYF. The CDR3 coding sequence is TGTGCCAGCAGTTTAGTAGCCGGGACTAGCGGGATAATGGGGCAAGAGACCCAGTACTTC.

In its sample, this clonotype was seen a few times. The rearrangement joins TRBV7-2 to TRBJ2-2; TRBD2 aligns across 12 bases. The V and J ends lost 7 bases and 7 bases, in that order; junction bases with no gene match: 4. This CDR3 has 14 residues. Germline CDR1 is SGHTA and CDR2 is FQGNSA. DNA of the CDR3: TGTGCCAGCATTCTAGCGGGAGGGAACGGGGAGCTGTTTTTT. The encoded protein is CASILAGGNGELFF.

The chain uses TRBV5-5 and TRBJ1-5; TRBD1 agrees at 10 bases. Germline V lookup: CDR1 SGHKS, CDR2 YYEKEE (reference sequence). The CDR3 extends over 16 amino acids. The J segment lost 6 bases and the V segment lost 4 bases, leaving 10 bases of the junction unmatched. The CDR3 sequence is CASSGMTGGSGQPQHF. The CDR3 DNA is TGTGCCAGCAGCGGCATGACAGGGGGCAGTGGTCAGCCCCAGCATTTT.

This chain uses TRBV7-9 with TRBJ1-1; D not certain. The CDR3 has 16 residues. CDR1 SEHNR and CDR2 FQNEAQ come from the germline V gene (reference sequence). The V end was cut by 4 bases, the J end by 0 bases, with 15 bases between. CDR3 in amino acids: CASSYPAGRMNTEAFF. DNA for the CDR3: TGTGCCAGCAGCTACCCTGCCGGGCGCATGAACACTGAAGCTTTCTTT.

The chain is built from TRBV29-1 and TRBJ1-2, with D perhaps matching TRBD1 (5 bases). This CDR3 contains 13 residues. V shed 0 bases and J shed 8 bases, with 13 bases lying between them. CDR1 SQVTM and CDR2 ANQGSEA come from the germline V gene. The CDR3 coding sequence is TGCAGCGTTGAAGATTCATGGGCAGGGGGCTACACCTTC. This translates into CSVEDSWAGGYTF.

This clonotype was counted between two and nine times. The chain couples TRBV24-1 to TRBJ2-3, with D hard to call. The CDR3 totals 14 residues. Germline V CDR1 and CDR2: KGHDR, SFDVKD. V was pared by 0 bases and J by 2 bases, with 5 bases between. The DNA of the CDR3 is TGTGCCACCAGTGATTTGGGCCTCACAGATACGCAGTATTTT. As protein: CATSDLGLTDTQYF.

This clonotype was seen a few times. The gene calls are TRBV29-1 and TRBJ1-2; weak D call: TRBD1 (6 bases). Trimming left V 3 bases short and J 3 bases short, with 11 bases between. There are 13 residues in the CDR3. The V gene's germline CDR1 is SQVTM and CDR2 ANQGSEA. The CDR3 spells CSVDATGDYGYTF. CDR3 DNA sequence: TGCAGCGTTGATGCGACAGGAGACTATGGCTACACCTTC.

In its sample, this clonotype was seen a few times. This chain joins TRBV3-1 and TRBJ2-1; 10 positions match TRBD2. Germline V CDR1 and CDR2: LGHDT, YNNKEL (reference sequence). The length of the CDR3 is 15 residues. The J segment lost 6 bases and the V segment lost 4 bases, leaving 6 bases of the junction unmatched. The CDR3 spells CASSLGLAEPNEQFF. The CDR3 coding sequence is TGTGCCAGCAGCCTAGGACTAGCGGAACCCAATGAGCAGTTCTTC.

Here the CDR3 reads CSARAILAGANTGELFF. CDR3 sequence (DNA): TGCAGTGCTAGAGCCATACTAGCGGGGGCGAACACCGGGGAGCTGTTTTTT. The chain has TRBV20-1 and TRBJ2-2, with 11 nucleotides matching TRBD2. Germline V lookup: CDR1 DFQATT, CDR2 SNEGSKA (reference sequence). The J segment lost 0 bases and the V segment lost 1 base, leaving 4 bases of the junction unmatched. This CDR3 contains 17 residues.

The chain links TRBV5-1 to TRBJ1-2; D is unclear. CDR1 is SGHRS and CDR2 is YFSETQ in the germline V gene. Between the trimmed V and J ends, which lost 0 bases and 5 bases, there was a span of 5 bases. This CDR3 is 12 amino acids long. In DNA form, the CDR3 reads TGCGCCAGCAGCTTGGATACGTATGGCTACACCTTC. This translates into CASSLDTYGYTF.

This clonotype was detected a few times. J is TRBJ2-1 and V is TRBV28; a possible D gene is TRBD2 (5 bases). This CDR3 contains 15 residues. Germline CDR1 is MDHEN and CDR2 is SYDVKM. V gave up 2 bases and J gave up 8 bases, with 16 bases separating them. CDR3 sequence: CASSLTSGHRDEQFF. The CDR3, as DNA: TGTGCCAGCAGTTTAACGAGCGGCCACCGGGATGAGCAGTTCTTC. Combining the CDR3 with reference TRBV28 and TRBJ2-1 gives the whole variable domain DVKVTQSSRYLVKRTGEKVFLECVQDMDHENMFWYRQDPGLGLRLIYFSYDVKMKEKGDIPEGYSVSREKKERFSLILESASTNQTSMYLCASSLTSGHRDEQFFGPGTRLTVL.

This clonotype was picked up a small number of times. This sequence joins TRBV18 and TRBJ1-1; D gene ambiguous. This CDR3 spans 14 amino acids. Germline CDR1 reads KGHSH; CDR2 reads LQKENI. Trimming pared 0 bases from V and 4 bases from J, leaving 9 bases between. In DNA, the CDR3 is TGTGCCAGCTCACCACCGGGAGAAATCACTGAAGCTTTCTTT. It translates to CASSPPGEITEAFF.

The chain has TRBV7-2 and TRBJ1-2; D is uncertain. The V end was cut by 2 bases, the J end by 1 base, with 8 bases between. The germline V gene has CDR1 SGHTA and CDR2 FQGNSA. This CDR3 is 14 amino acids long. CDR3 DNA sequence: TGTGCCAGCAGCTTATTTGGGATTAACTATGGCTACACCTTC. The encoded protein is CASSLFGINYGYTF.

The CDR3 coding sequence is TGTGCCAGCAGAACCCTAAAATCTAACCGGGACAGCGCCCAGAACACCGGGGAGCTGTTTTTT. It is translated as CASRTLKSNRDSAQNTGELFF. The chain links TRBV11-2 to TRBJ2-2; TRBD1 agrees at 7 bases. Germline CDR1 SGHAT, CDR2 FQNNGV. This CDR3 contains 21 residues. The V segment lost 6 bases and the J segment 1 base; nucleotides outside the gene matches: 23.

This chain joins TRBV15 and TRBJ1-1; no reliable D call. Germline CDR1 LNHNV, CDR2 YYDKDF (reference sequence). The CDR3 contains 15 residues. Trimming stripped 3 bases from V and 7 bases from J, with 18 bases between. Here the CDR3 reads CATSRATPSKNEAFF. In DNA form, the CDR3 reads TGTGCCACCAGCAGGGCAACCCCGAGTAAAAATGAAGCTTTCTTT.

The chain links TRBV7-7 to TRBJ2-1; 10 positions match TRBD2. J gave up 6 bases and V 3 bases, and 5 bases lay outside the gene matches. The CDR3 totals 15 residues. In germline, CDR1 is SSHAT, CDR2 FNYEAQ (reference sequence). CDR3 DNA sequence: TGTGCCAGCAGCTTCCTAGCGGGGGAGTTCAATGAGCAGTTCTTC. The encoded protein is CASSFLAGEFNEQFF.

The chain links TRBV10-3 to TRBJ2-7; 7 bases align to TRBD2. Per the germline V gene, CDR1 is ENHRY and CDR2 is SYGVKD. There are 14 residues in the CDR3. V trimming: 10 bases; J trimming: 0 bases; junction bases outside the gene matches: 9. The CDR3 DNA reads TGTGCCACCCAGCGGGACTTGAGCTCCTACGAGCAGTACTTC. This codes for CATQRDLSSYEQYF.

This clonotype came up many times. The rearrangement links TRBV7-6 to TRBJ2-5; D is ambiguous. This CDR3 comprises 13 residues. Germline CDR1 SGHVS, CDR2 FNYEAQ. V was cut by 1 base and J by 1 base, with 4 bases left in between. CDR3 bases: TGTGCCAGCAGCTTAGGAATCCAAGAGACCCAGTACTTC. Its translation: CASSLGIQETQYF.

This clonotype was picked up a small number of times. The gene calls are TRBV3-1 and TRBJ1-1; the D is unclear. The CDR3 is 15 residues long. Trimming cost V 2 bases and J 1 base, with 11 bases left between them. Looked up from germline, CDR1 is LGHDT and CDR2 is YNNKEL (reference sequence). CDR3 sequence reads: CASSQIIFQNTEAFF. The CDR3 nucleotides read TGTGCCAGCAGCCAAATTATATTCCAGAACACTGAAGCTTTCTTT.

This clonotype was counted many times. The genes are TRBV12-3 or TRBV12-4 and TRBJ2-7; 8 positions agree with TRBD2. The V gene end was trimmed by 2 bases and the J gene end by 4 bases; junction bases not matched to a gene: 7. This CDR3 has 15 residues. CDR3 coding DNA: TGTGCCAGCAGTTTACCGGGACTAGGAATTTACGAGCAGTACTTC. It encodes CASSLPGLGIYEQYF.

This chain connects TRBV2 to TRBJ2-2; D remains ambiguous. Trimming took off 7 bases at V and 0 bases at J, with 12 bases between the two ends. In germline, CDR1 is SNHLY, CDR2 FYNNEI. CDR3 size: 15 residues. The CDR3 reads CASKSHKTNTGELFF. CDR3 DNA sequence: TGTGCCAGCAAATCCCACAAGACGAACACCGGGGAGCTGTTTTTT.

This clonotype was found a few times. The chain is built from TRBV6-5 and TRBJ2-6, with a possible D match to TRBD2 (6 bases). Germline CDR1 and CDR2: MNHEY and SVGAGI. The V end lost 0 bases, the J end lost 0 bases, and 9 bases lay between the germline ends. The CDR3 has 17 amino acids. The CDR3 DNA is TGTGCCAGCAGTTACTCGGGAGGAGACTCTGGGGCCAACGTCCTGACTTTC. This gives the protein CASSYSGGDSGANVLTF.

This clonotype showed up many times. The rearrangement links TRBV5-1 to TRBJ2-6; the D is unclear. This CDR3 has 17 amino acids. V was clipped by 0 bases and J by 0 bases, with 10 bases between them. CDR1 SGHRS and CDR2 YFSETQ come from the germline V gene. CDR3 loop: CASSLVTVSSGANVLTF. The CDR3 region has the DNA TGCGCCAGCAGCTTGGTTACAGTGAGCTCTGGGGCCAACGTCCTGACTTTC.

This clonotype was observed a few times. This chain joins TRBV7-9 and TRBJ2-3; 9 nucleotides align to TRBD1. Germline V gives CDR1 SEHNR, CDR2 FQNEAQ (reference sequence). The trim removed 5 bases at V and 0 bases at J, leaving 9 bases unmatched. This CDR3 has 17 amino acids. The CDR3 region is CASSPLQGAPSTDTQYF. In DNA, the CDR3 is TGTGCCAGCAGCCCCCTACAGGGGGCCCCTAGCACAGATACGCAGTATTTT.

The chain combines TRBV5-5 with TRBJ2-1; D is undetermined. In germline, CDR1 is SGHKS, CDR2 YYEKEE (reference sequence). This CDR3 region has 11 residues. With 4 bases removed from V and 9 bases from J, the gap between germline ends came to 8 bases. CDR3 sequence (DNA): TGTGCCAGCAGCCCGAGTCTTGAGCAGTTCTTC. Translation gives CASSPSLEQFF.